The rows below give T cell receptor beta chains drawn from one sample of a study of response to subunit inactivated influenza vaccine. Using its own MiXCR run on the RT-PCR reads, TCRdb lists one record per CDR3 protein. The sample lists about half a million distinct CDR3 sequences, approximately 7.6% occurring once. The input for sequencing was PBMCs from blood, taken 23 to 25 months after vaccination. All receptors come from a man between 50 and 75 years old who received an inactivated influenza vaccine. CDR3s include the opening cysteine and the closing phenylalanine or tryptophan. D genes are given only for firm matches. Clone size is shown for a subset of rows, as once, few, many or a class of expanded clone.

j_gene | d_gene | v_gene | abundance | CDR3nt | CDR3aa
TRBJ1-1 | TRBD1 | TRBV13 | many | TGTGCCAGCAGCTTAGCCACAGGGGTGAACACTGAAGCTTTCTTT | CASSLATGVNTEAFF
TRBJ1-2 | - | TRBV4-2 | - | TGTGCCAGCAGCCCTACCCCGGCAGGGCGAACCAACTATGGCTACACCTTC | CASSPTPAGRTNYGYTF
TRBJ2-3 | - | TRBV10-3 | - | TGTGCCATCAGTGAACGGTTGGGTACTAGCACAGATACGCAGTATTTT | CAISERLGTSTDTQYF
TRBJ2-1 | - | TRBV25-1 | - | TGTGCCAGCAGTGATACTAGGGGAGGCTACAATGAGCAGTTCTTC | CASSDTRGGYNEQFF
TRBJ2-1 | - | TRBV20-1 | - | TGCAGTGCTAGAGTAGGACTCCTTGTGCATGAGCAGTTCTTC | CSARVGLLVHEQFF
TRBJ2-7 | - | TRBV23-1 | few | TGCGCCAGCATCATCGACAGCTACGAGCAGTACTTC | CASIIDSYEQYF
TRBJ1-1 | TRBD1 | TRBV20-1 | many | TGCAGTGCTAGTTCCCGACAGGGGGCAAGTGAAGCTTTCTTT | CSASSRQGASEAFF
TRBJ2-5 | - | TRBV10-3 | few | TGTGCCATCAGTGCGACAGAACAAGAGACCCAGTACTTC | CAISATEQETQYF
TRBJ2-5 | TRBD1 | TRBV7-2 | few | TGTGCCAGCAGCTTAGAAGGACAGGGGGCCGGGGAGACCCAGTACTTC | CASSLEGQGAGETQYF
TRBJ2-6 | - | TRBV20-1 | - | TGCAGTGCTTGCCCCCCTGGGGCCAACGTCCTGACTTTC | CSACPPGANVLTF
TRBJ2-2 | - | TRBV10-3 | - | TGTGCCACGAACCGGGACCCGAACACCGGGGAGCTGTTTTTT | CATNRDPNTGELFF
TRBJ2-5 | - | TRBV12-3/TRBV12-4 | few | TGTGCCAGCAGTTTAGGAAGGACTTCCCAGTACTTC | CASSLGRTSQYF
TRBJ2-1 | TRBD2 | TRBV7-2 | few | TGTGCCAGCAGCTTAGCGAGCGGGGGCGCCAAAGGGAATGAGCAGTTCTTC | CASSLASGGAKGNEQFF
TRBJ2-7 | TRBD2 | TRBV5-5 | few | TGTGCCAGCAGCTTGTGGGCCTCGGGAGGCTACGAGCAGTACTTC | CASSLWASGGYEQYF